These 3 T cell receptor beta chains came from one sample sequenced in a study of T cell responses to AZD1222 COVID-19 vaccine. Only in-frame clones appear in the TCRdb table, and some are missing; sequencing was by immunoSEQ multiplex PCR. The table records more than 80,000 clones, roughly 88% of them present only once. The sample in question was peripheral blood, obtained 28 days after the second AZD1222 dose. The origin of the receptors is an adult who received the AZD1222 COVID-19 vaccine.

The chain employs TRBV9 and TRBJ1-1; tentatively, D is TRBD1 (6 bases). CDR3 length: 15 residues. Between the trimmed V and J ends, which lost 5 bases and 1 base, there was a span of 15 bases. Germline V gives CDR1 SGDLS, CDR2 YYNGEE. The CDR3 sequence is CASSPQWGANTEAFF. DNA of the CDR3: TGTGCCAGCAGTCCCCAGTGGGGGGCGAACACTGAAGCTTTCTTT.

The chain carries TRBV25-1 and TRBJ2-6, with unresolved D. V was clipped by 1 base and J by 0 bases, with 4 bases between them. Germline V gene data show CDR1 as MGHDK and CDR2 as SYGVNS. The CDR3 has 15 residues. CDR3 DNA sequence: TGTGCCAGCAGTGAATTGGACTCTGGGGCCAACGTCCTGACTTTC. Encoded protein: CASSELDSGANVLTF.

The V call is TRBV28, the J call TRBJ1-2, with 11 nucleotides matching TRBD1. V dropped 3 bases and J dropped 4; count of bases not matched to a gene: 1. Germline V CDR1 and CDR2: MDHEN, SYDVKM. This CDR3 comprises 14 residues. CDR3: CASSFGQGAYGYTF. CDR3 nucleotide sequence: TGTGCCAGCAGTTTCGGACAGGGGGCCTATGGCTACACCTTC.